Below are 3 T cell receptor beta chains sequenced from a single sample in a study of T cell responses to AZD1222 COVID-19 vaccine. Data came from immunoSEQ multiplex PCR; TCRdb stores just in-frame clones and leaves some out. The sample yields around 150,000 clones, about 89% seen once. The material was peripheral blood, obtained 28 days after the second dose of the MenACWY control vaccine. These receptors were obtained from an adult who received the MenACWY meningococcal vaccine as a control.

The chain combines TRBV14 with TRBJ2-7, with 7 bases lining up with TRBD1. The CDR3 consists of 12 residues. V shed 2 bases and J 7 bases; nucleotides not matched to a gene: 2. The germline V gene has CDR1 SGHDN and CDR2 FVKESK. The CDR3 loop is CASSQQGQEQYF. The CDR3 DNA is TGTGCCAGCAGCCAACAGGGACAGGAGCAGTACTTC. The full variable domain, with the rest looked up from reference TRBV14 and TRBJ2-7, is EAGVTQFPSHSVIEKGQTVTLRCDPISGHDNLYWYRRVMGKEIKFLLHFVKESKQDESGMPNNRFLAERTGGTYSTLKVQPAELEDSGVYFCASSQQGQEQYFGPGTRLTVT.

The rearrangement links TRBV28 to TRBJ2-7, with a weak D call TRBD1 (6 bases). The V end was cut by 4 bases, the J end by 3 bases, with 16 bases between. This CDR3 is 15 amino acids long. Germline loops: CDR1 MDHEN, CDR2 SYDVKM. The CDR3 nucleotides are TGTGCCAGCAGTTCCCCCTCGGGACATAACTACGAGCAGTACTTC. Translation: CASSSPSGHNYEQYF.

V is TRBV7-9 and J is TRBJ1-6; the D is unclear. Trimming took 6 bases from V and 7 from J, leaving 7 bases between them. This CDR3 is 12 amino acids long. CDR1 is SEHNR and CDR2 is FQNEAQ in the germline V gene (reference sequence). The CDR3 DNA reads as TGTGCCAGCAGTTATAACAATTCACCCCTCCACTTT. This encodes CASSYNNSPLHF.